A selection of T cell receptor beta chains follows, all from one sample in a study of cytomegalovirus exposure and HLA in healthy donors. Measured with immunoSEQ multiplex PCR; TCRdb has only the in-frame clones, and not every one. In the table there are about 120,000 clones, 65% to 80% of which are singletons. Sequencing was carried out using PBMCs. These receptors were collected from a man aged 55-75 years in good health and CMV-seropositive. The conserved cysteine and the conserved F or W are not part of the CDR3 here. Size values are once, few and many counts, or a class for expanded clones, and some rows have none.

ASSSRDRAYGYT	NA	TRBV21-1	TRBJ1-2
ASSPVFRDGGVITEAF	NA	TRBV18	TRBJ1-1
ASSLGPSWGEQY	NA	TRBV5-1	TRBJ2-7
ASSLAGLSGDYGYT	NA	TRBV5-1	TRBJ1-2
ASSLAGGKGNEQF	NA	TRBV5-1	TRBJ2-1
ASSRGRAAGTSGRPLPPDTQY	NA	TRBV21-1	TRBJ2-3
AWTAGGNQPQH	NA	TRBV30	TRBJ1-5
ASSPQGGYNSPLH	NA	TRBV4-1	TRBJ1-6
ASSEELAGANGLT	few	TRBV6-1	TRBJ2-6
ASSAQGFAGELF	NA	TRBV5-4	TRBJ2-2
ASSVIGSDPSTDTQY	once	TRBV9	TRBJ2-3
ASSFVLEGGSGNTIY	NA	TRBV12-1	TRBJ1-3
AWRVGQAYEQY	NA	TRBV30	TRBJ2-7
ASSEERERVHEQY	NA	TRBV2	TRBJ2-7
ASRKSGTGGTEAF	NA	TRBV5-4	TRBJ1-1
ASSPRTTGGAYNEQF	NA	TRBV27	TRBJ2-1
ASSPGQEPYEQY	NA	TRBV18	TRBJ2-7
ASSLGAFEDGYT	NA	TRBV18	TRBJ1-2